This record concerns one TCR beta chain sequence. Its antigen is not identified. The data stem from a study of blood T cells in healthy people across ages. Notes on the study in general: TCR beta diversity, measured per million T cells, fell in a roughly linear way with age.

Germline V gene sequence: CDR1 SGDLS, CDR2 YYNGEE. The V and J ends lost 0 bases and 3 bases, in that order; junction bases with no gene match: 4. The length of the CDR3 is 15 residues. PCR was performed a second time for about 7 to 12 cycles using a sample-barcoded 5' primer and a J-beta primer mix. MiXCR was run by TCRdb on the 5' RACE reads, yielding one entry per CDR3 protein. In the table there are roughly 680,000 distinct CDR3 sequences, around 49% of which are singletons. The chain is built from TRBV9 and TRBJ2-7, with TRBD1 matching 9 bases. The sequencing sample was made of blood. The sequence came from an older woman in good health. The CDR3 region has the DNA TGTGCCAGCAGCGTAGGTGGGGACAGGGTCTACGAGCAGTACTTC. Translated: CASSVGGDRVYEQYF.